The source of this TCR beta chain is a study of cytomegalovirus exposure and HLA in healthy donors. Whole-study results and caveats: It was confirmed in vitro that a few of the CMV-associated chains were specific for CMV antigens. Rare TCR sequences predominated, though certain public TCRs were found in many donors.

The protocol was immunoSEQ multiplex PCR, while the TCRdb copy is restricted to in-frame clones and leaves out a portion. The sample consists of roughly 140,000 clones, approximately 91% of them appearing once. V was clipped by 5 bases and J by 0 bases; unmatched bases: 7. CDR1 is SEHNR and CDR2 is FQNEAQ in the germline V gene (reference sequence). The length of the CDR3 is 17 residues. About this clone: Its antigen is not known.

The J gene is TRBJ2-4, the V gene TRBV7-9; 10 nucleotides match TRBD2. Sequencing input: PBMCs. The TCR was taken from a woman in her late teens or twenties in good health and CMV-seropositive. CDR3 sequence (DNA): TGTGCCAGCAGCGCTAGCGGGAGAACGGGAGCCAAAAACATTCAGTACTTC. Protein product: CASSASGRTGAKNIQYF.